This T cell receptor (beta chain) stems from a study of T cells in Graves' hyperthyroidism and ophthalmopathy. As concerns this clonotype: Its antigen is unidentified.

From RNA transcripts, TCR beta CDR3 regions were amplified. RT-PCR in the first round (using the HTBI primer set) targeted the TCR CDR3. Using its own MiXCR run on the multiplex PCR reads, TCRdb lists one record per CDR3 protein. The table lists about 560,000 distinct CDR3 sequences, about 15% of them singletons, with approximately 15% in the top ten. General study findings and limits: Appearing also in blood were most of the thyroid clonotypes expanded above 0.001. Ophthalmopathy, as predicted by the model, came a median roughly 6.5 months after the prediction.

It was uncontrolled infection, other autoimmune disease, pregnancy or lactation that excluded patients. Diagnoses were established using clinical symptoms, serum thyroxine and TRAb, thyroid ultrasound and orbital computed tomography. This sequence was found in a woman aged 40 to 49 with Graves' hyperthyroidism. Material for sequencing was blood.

In DNA, the CDR3 is TGCGCCAGCAGCTCTCCGGGACAGGTGGCCTACGAGCAGTACTTC. Encoded protein: CASSSPGQVAYEQYF. The chain carries TRBV5-1 and TRBJ2-7, with 8 bases that match TRBD1. The CDR3 loop spans 15 amino acids. Looked up from germline, CDR1 is SGHRS and CDR2 is YFSETQ. With 3 bases clipped from V and 2 bases from J, the junction kept 7 bases outside the gene matches.